These 25 T cell receptor beta chains came from one sample sequenced in a study of tumor-infiltrating lymphocytes in primary liver carcinoma. Blood RNA came from unsorted whole blood; germline DNA was also extracted. Researchers generated TCR beta cDNA from about 450 ng of total RNA, relying on a constant-region primer. Libraries covering TCR beta were generated through three nested multiplex PCR rounds (using a slightly modified ARM-PCR). Both of the initial two PCR rounds ran for approximately 10 cycles and employed TRBV1-TRBV30 forward primers alongside a C-beta reverse primer. One entry per CDR3 protein results from TCRdb running MiXCR on the multiplex PCR reads. The table shows about 180,000 distinct CDR3 sequences, with approximately 60% occurring only once. Sequenced sample: peripheral blood. The receptor set was obtained from a man aged 40-49 years with primary liver carcinoma and hepatitis B virus infection.

This clonotype was recorded at least ten times. This chain joins TRBV11-2 and TRBJ1-1; weak D call: TRBD1 (6 bases). The CDR3 has 15 amino acids. V was pared by 5 bases and J by 1 base, with 14 bases between. The germline V gene encodes CDR1 SGHAT and CDR2 FQNNGV. As DNA, the CDR3 is TGTGCCAGCAGCCCACAGGGAATGGCGAACACTGAAGCTTTCTTT. Protein: CASSPQGMANTEAFF.

The CDR3 sequence: CSGIIGRSAFF. The CDR3 DNA sequence: TGCAGCGGAATTATTGGCAGGAGTGCTTTCTTT. The rearrangement links TRBV29-1 to TRBJ1-1; D is undetermined. V shed 7 bases and J shed 11 bases, with 17 bases lying between them. From germline, CDR1 is SQVTM and CDR2 ANQGSEA. There are 11 residues in the CDR3.

V and J are TRBV10-3 and TRBJ1-3, with 8 bases that match TRBD1. The CDR3 is 17 amino acids. The germline V gene encodes CDR1 ENHRY and CDR2 SYGVKD. The V and J ends lost 2 bases and 0 bases, in that order; junction bases with no gene match: 6. As DNA, the CDR3 is TGTGCCATCAGTGAGGGGACAGGACCAACCTCTGGAAACACCATATATTTT. It encodes CAISEGTGPTSGNTIYF.

The rearrangement uses TRBV4-1 and TRBJ1-1, with 7 bases matching TRBD1. Germline CDR1 is MGHRA and CDR2 is YSYEKL. The junction had 16 bases not matched to a gene; V was cut back by 0 bases and J by 12 bases. This CDR3 spans 16 amino acids. CDR3 residues: CASSQDRGRQGLISFF. As DNA, the CDR3 is TGCGCCAGCAGCCAAGATCGGGGCCGACAGGGACTTATCTCTTTCTTT.

Note on this clonotype: It may be a read error: a sequence one base away is much more abundant. The chain uses TRBV10-3 and TRBJ2-5; the D gene is possibly TRBD1 (5 bases). The CDR3 has 12 amino acids. Germline V CDR1 and CDR2: ENHRY, SYGVKD. The CDR3 loop reads CAISTGQETQCF. The CDR3 DNA is TGTGCCATCAGCACAGGTCAAGAGACCCAGTGCTTC.

The V gene is TRBV29-1, the J gene TRBJ1-2; 7 bases agree with TRBD1. With 7 bases clipped from V and 3 bases from J, the junction kept 11 bases outside the gene matches. Germline lookup yields CDR1 SQVTM and CDR2 ANQGSEA. This CDR3 region has 14 residues. CDR3 amino acids: CSALMTGNHYGYTF. The CDR3 region has the DNA TGCAGCGCCCTAATGACAGGGAACCACTATGGCTACACCTTC.

This clonotype was seen a handful of times. The chain joins TRBV6-1 to TRBJ2-2; D call uncertain. Germline assignment: CDR1 MNHNS and CDR2 SASEGT. The CDR3 has 12 amino acids. Trimming cost V 8 bases and J 6 bases, with 10 bases left between them. The CDR3 sequence is CASHIVPGELFF. In nucleotides, the CDR3 is TGTGCCAGCCATATTGTGCCCGGGGAGCTGTTTTTT.

The chain has TRBV28 and TRBJ2-2, with D hard to call. Trimming removed 4 bases from V and 5 bases from J, with 5 bases in between. This CDR3 is built from 12 residues. Germline loops: CDR1 MDHEN, CDR2 SYDVKM. The CDR3 DNA sequence: TGTGCCAGCAGTTATCAGACCGGGGAGCTGTTTTTT. Its translation is CASSYQTGELFF. Looking up the rest from reference TRBV28 and TRBJ2-2 gives the full variable domain: DVKVTQSSRYLVKRTGEKVFLECVQDMDHENMFWYRQDPGLGLRLIYFSYDVKMKEKGDIPEGYSVSREKKERFSLILESASTNQTSMYLCASSYQTGELFFGEGSRLTVL.

The chain couples TRBV11-1 to TRBJ2-1, with D maybe TRBD1 (5 bases). Germline V CDR1 and CDR2: SGHAT, FQDESV (reference sequence). The CDR3 extends over 13 amino acids. The germline V and J ends were trimmed by 5 bases and 10 bases, with 15 bases remaining between them. CDR3 DNA: TGTGCCAGCAGCCTAGACATGGGGCGGGAGCAGTTCTTC. Translated, it gives CASSLDMGREQFF.

A word on this clonotype: A read error may explain this, as a much larger clone is one base away. The J gene is TRBJ2-1, the V gene TRBV11-3; D may be TRBD1 or TRBD2 (5 bases each). The CDR3 covers 15 residues. From germline, CDR1 is SGHNT and CDR2 YENEEA. CDR3 in amino acids: CASSPRGAPYDEQFF. CDR3 nucleotide sequence: TGTGCCAGCAGCCCTCGAGGGGCCCCCTACGATGAGCAGTTCTTC.

The J gene is TRBJ1-1, the V gene TRBV6-1; 9 bases align to TRBD1. This CDR3 region has 15 residues. Germline CDR1 reads MNHNS; CDR2 reads SASEGT. Trimming removed 2 bases from V and 4 bases from J; junction bases left unmatched: 5. The CDR3 spells CASSEWGTGTTEAFF. Here the CDR3 DNA reads TGTGCCAGCAGTGAATGGGGGACAGGGACCACTGAAGCTTTCTTT.

As regards this clonotype: Its ends do not fully match the called genes, so a read error is possible. This sequence joins TRBV11-2 and TRBJ2-5; D possibly uses TRBD1 or TRBD2 (5 bases each). CDR3 length: 13 amino acids. From germline, CDR1 is SGHAT and CDR2 FQNNGV. As DNA, the CDR3 is TGTGCCAGCAGCTTAGGGTTCCGAGGGACCCGGTACTTC. Protein sequence: CASSLGFRGTRYF.

This chain uses TRBV12-5 with TRBJ2-1; 12 bases are shared with TRBD2. CDR1 LGHNT and CDR2 FRNRAP come from the germline V gene. The CDR3 loop spans 17 amino acids. J lost 4 bases, V lost 1 base, and 5 bases had no gene match. DNA for the CDR3: TGTGCTAGTGGTTTGGCCTCTAGCGGGAGGGATTACAATGAGCAGTTCTTC. This codes for CASGLASSGRDYNEQFF.

This clonotype appeared many times. The chain recombines TRBV29-1 with TRBJ2-1; D not certain. The CDR3 loop spans 10 amino acids. Trimming took 3 bases from V and 7 from J, leaving 4 bases between them. Germline CDR1 is SQVTM and CDR2 is ANQGSEA. The DNA for the CDR3 is TGCAGCGTTGATCAGAATGAGCAGTTCTTC. This gives the protein CSVDQNEQFF.

Points on this clonotype: This may arise from a read error, as a much more abundant clone is one base away. V usage is TRBV11-2 and J usage is TRBJ2-7; TRBD2 aligns across 7 bases. Germline CDR1 reads SGHAT; CDR2 reads FQNNGV. The CDR3 runs to 12 residues. V trimming: 3 bases; J trimming: 6 bases; junction bases outside the gene matches: 2. The DNA for the CDR3 is TGTGCCAGCAGCTTGGGGGGGACCGAGCAGTACTTC. This codes for CASSLGGTEQYF.

This rearrangement joins TRBV6-1 to TRBJ1-4; 8 bases match TRBD1. Unmatched junction bases numbered 8, after V lost 4 bases and J lost 1 base. The germline V gene encodes CDR1 MNHNS and CDR2 SASEGT. The CDR3 is 17 amino acids. Here the CDR3 reads CASSAGRGPRTNEKLFF. The CDR3 region has the DNA TGTGCCAGCAGTGCCGGCAGGGGGCCTCGAACTAATGAAAAACTGTTTTTT.

CDR3 protein: CASSGPGQVYGYTF. CDR3 in DNA: TGTGCCAGTAGTGGGCCGGGACAGGTGTATGGCTACACCTTC. The rearrangement joins TRBV19 to TRBJ1-2; 8 nucleotides match TRBD1. Trimming took 5 bases from V and 5 from J; bases not matched to a gene: 7. CDR1 LNHDA and CDR2 SQIVND come from the germline V gene (reference sequence). This CDR3 has 14 residues.

In this sample, this clonotype turned up a few times. The chain employs TRBV5-1 and TRBJ2-5; possibly TRBD2 for D (6 bases). V lost 0 bases and J 0 bases, leaving 12 bases between the germline ends. CDR1 and CDR2 (germline): SGHRS, YFSETQ. This CDR3 spans 16 amino acids. The CDR3 sequence is CASSLAMRDDQETQYF. Here the CDR3 DNA reads TGCGCCAGCAGCTTGGCGATGCGGGACGACCAAGAGACCCAGTACTTC. Supplemented by reference TRBV5-1 and TRBJ2-5, the full variable domain reads KAGVTQTPRYLIKTRGQQVTLSCSPISGHRSVSWYQQTPGQGLQFLFEYFSETQRNKGNFPGRFSGRQFSNSRSEMNVSTLELGDSALYLCASSLAMRDDQETQYFGPGTRLLVL.

Regarding this clonotype: The junction departs from germline at one end; a sequencing error may be responsible. This chain joins TRBV11-2 and TRBJ2-1; 10 bases match TRBD2. Germline loops: CDR1 SGHAT, CDR2 FQNNGV. The CDR3 consists of 19 residues. CDR3 sequence reads: CASSLEWLAGGGGYNERFF. For the CDR3, the DNA is TGTGCCAGCAGCTTAGAGTGGTTAGCGGGAGGTGGGGGATATAATGAGCGGTTCTTC.

This clonotype occurred many times. This chain links TRBV11-2 with TRBJ2-5, with 7 bases aligning to TRBD2. Trimming cost V 3 bases and J 6 bases; bases outside gene matches: 4. Germline CDR1 reads SGHAT; CDR2 reads FQNNGV. CDR3 length equals 13 residues. CDR3 in DNA: TGTGCCAGCAGCTTGGGAGGGAGGCAGACCCAGTACTTC. Translation: CASSLGGRQTQYF.

This clonotype was recorded a few times. The rearrangement joins TRBV6-5 to TRBJ2-7; TRBD2 matches at 14 bases. V was pared by 6 bases and J by 2 bases, with 6 bases of the junction left unmatched. The germline V gene has CDR1 MNHEY and CDR2 SVGAGI. The CDR3 runs 16 residues. CDR3 residues: CASSLGTSGSTYEQYF. The CDR3, as DNA: TGTGCCAGCAGCCTCGGGACTAGCGGGAGTACCTACGAGCAGTACTTC.

This clonotype was seen only once. A much larger clone lies a single base off, so this may be a read error. This sequence joins TRBV6-1 and TRBJ2-5; 7 bases map to TRBD1. The CDR3 length is 15 residues. Germline lookup yields CDR1 MNHNS and CDR2 SASEGT. CDR3 DNA sequence: TGTGCCATCAGTGAAGTAAAGACAGGGAGAGAGACCCAGTACTTC. Translating gives CAISEVKTGRETQYF.

The genes are TRBV5-1 and TRBJ1-2; 9 bases agree with TRBD1. The V segment lost 3 bases and the J segment 0 bases; nucleotides outside the gene matches: 6. This CDR3 has 16 amino acids. Germline lookup yields CDR1 SGHRS and CDR2 YFSETQ. CDR3 region: CASSSTGGLTNYGYTF. The DNA for the CDR3 is TGCGCCAGCAGCTCCACAGGGGGCCTGACTAACTATGGCTACACCTTC.

The rearrangement uses TRBV6-5 and TRBJ2-2; D gene unclear. Germline CDR1 MNHEY, CDR2 SVGAGI. Trimming removed 2 bases at V and 5 bases at J, with 12 bases between. The length of the CDR3 is 15 residues. The CDR3 spells CASSYDGFGTGELFF. The CDR3 DNA reads as TGTGCCAGCAGTTACGACGGGTTCGGGACCGGGGAGCTGTTTTTT.

On this clonotype: At one end the junction does not follow the germline gene, possibly because of a read error. The rearrangement joins TRBV6-5 to TRBJ2-7; D gene ambiguous. This CDR3 has 17 amino acids. The V gene's germline CDR1 is MNHEY and CDR2 SVGAGI. The DNA of the CDR3 is TGTGTCAGCAAAAGGACCAGACGGACCCTCAGATCCTACGGGCAGTACTTC. It translates to CVSKRTRRTLRSYGQYF.